These 14 T cell receptor beta chains came from one sample sequenced in a study of regulatory T cells in long-lasting Graves disease. Time point here: newly diagnosed GD, antithyroid drugs for less than 3 months. PBMCs provided the RNA from which the TCR library was made. Construction of the TCR beta libraries employed iRepertoire HTBI primers in conjunction with Arm-PCR of CDR3 regions. TCRdb reprocessed the multiplex PCR reads via MiXCR and lists one record per CDR3 protein. Of under 450,000 distinct CDR3 sequences listed, 15% to 20% are singletons. In addition, the sample was reused for a study of T cells in Graves' hyperthyroidism and ophthalmopathy.

The sample consisted of peripheral blood mononuclear cells (PBMCs), taken at new diagnosis, from a patient treated with antithyroid drugs. Receptors were obtained from a woman between 18 and 29 years old with Graves disease.

To note about this clonotype: This could be a read error, since a much larger clone is one nucleotide away. V gene TRBV2 combines with J gene TRBJ2-5; D may be TRBD2 (5 bases). Trimming removed 4 bases from V and 0 bases from J, with 6 bases in between. The germline V gene encodes CDR1 SNHLY and CDR2 FYNNEI. The CDR3 extends over 13 amino acids. The CDR3 is CASSAGYQETQYF. The DNA of the CDR3 is TGTGCCAGCAGTGCGGGGTACCAAGAGACCCAGTACTTC.

The chain joins TRBV7-9 to TRBJ1-2; D uncertain. Germline CDR1 SEHNR, CDR2 FQNEAQ (reference sequence). There are 17 residues in the CDR3. The V end lost 1 base, the J end lost 0 bases, and 15 bases lay between the germline ends. The CDR3 sequence is CASSLGWKRDPNYGYTF. The CDR3 DNA follows: TGTGCCAGCAGCTTAGGGTGGAAACGAGACCCTAACTATGGCTACACCTTC.

This clonotype was found many times. The rearrangement links TRBV30 to TRBJ2-2; TRBD1 aligns across 7 bases. CDR1 is GTSNPN and CDR2 is SVGIG in the germline V gene (reference sequence). This CDR3 has 14 residues. V shed 3 bases, J shed 1 base, and the junction held 2 bases outside the gene matches. This chain's CDR3 is CAWRDRVNTGELFF. As DNA, the CDR3 is TGTGCCTGGAGAGACAGGGTGAACACCGGGGAGCTGTTTTTT.

The sample holds many counts of this clonotype. The V call is TRBV20-1, the J call TRBJ1-1, with D possibly being TRBD1 (5 bases). In germline, CDR1 is DFQATT, CDR2 SNEGSKA (reference sequence). Trimming removed 0 bases at V and 0 bases at J, with 11 bases between. CDR3 length: 15 amino acids. As DNA, the CDR3 is TGCAGTGCTAGAGATGCGGGGGGTGTGAACACTGAAGCTTTCTTT. This gives the protein CSARDAGGVNTEAFF.

The chain couples TRBV3-1 to TRBJ1-2, with D perhaps matching TRBD1 (5 bases). The V and J ends lost 8 bases and 3 bases respectively, with 13 bases between them. CDR1 is LGHDT and CDR2 is YNNKEL in the germline V gene (reference sequence). This CDR3 contains 13 residues. The CDR3 spells CASGGGRDYGYTF. In nucleotides, the CDR3 is TGTGCCAGCGGAGGTGGCAGGGACTATGGCTACACCTTC.

Remarks on this clonotype: A much bigger clone sits one base away, suggesting this may be a read error. The chain combines TRBV3-1 with TRBJ2-3; maybe TRBD2 (6 bases). CDR3 length: 13 amino acids. Germline assignment: CDR1 LGHDT and CDR2 YNNKEL (reference sequence). V lost 4 bases and J 14 bases, leaving 19 bases between the germline ends. The CDR3 DNA follows: TGTGCCAGCAGCCGAGATGGGGGGTCCCAAGCGTATTTT. Translated, it gives CASSRDGGSQAYF.

This clonotype was seen only once. This may be a read error, as it is one base from a much larger clone. As the CDR3 is not closed by the conserved phenylalanine or tryptophan, this likely results from a read error. The rearrangement links TRBV6-1 to TRBJ2-5, with 7 bases lining up with TRBD2. Germline CDR1 reads MNHNS; CDR2 reads SASEGT. Trimming at V came to 6 bases and at J to 1 base, leaving 5 bases not matched to a gene. The CDR3 sequence is 14 residues long. CDR3 residues: CASRMTSSQETQYS. In nucleotides, the CDR3 is TGTGCCAGCAGGATGACTAGCAGCCAAGAGACCCAGTACTCC.

This clonotype was counted between two and nine times. Compared with germline, one end of the junction differs, possibly owing to a read error. The chain recombines TRBV7-8 with TRBJ2-3; TRBD2 matches at 8 bases. The CDR3 loop spans 17 amino acids. From germline, CDR1 is SGHVS and CDR2 FQNEAQ. The CDR3 DNA is TGTGGCAGCAGCTTAGGTGTGATAGCGGGGACCGCAGATACGCAGTATTTT. Translating it yields CGSSLGVIAGTADTQYF.

This clonotype came up many times. V usage is TRBV7-8 and J usage is TRBJ2-1; 12 bases fit TRBD2. V gave up 5 bases and J gave up 9 bases; unmatched junction bases: 11. CDR3 length equals 16 residues. The germline V gene has CDR1 SGHVS and CDR2 FQNEAQ. The CDR3 spells CASSPPRLAGVTEQFF. Here the CDR3 DNA reads TGTGCCAGCAGCCCCCCACGACTAGCGGGGGTCACTGAGCAGTTCTTC. Variable domain in full (rest from reference TRBV7-8 and TRBJ2-1): GAGVSQSPRYKVAKRGQDVALRCDPISGHVSLFWYQQALGQGPEFLTYFQNEAQLDKSGLPSDRFFAERPEGSVSTLKIQRTQQEDSAVYLCASSPPRLAGVTEQFFGPGTRLTVL.

This clonotype was counted at least ten times. The CDR3 protein is CASSSRQGLASGANVLTF. Written as DNA, the CDR3 is TGTGCCAGCAGCTCAAGACAGGGTTTGGCATCTGGGGCCAACGTCCTGACTTTC. The chain combines TRBV11-3 with TRBJ2-6, with TRBD1 matching 7 bases. This CDR3 is 18 amino acids long. V shed 4 bases, J shed 1 base, and the junction held 10 bases outside the gene matches. Germline V gene sequence: CDR1 SGHNT, CDR2 YENEEA. Full variable domain (remainder filled in from reference TRBV11-3 and TRBJ2-6): EAGVVQSPRYKIIEKKQPVAFWCNPISGHNTLYWYLQNLGQGPELLIRYENEEAVDDSQLPKDRFSAERLKGVDSTLKIQPAELGDSAVYLCASSSRQGLASGANVLTFGAGSRLTVL.

The rearrangement joins TRBV12-3 or TRBV12-4 to TRBJ2-2; D remains unclear. The V end lost 6 bases, the J end lost 1 base, and 9 bases lay between the germline ends. This CDR3 contains 14 residues. The CDR3 loop reads CASRIRENTGELFF. CDR3 DNA sequence: TGTGCCAGCAGGATTAGAGAGAACACCGGGGAGCTGTTTTTT.

The sample holds a few counts of this clonotype. The junction does not match germline at one end; this may be a read error. V is TRBV19 and J is TRBJ2-1; no reliable D call. CDR3 length equals 15 residues. Germline values: CDR1 LNHDA, CDR2 SQIVND (reference sequence). Here the CDR3 DNA reads TGTGCCAGTGGACCAGCGCCGAGCTCCTGCAATGAGCAGTTCTTC. Its protein product is CASGPAPSSCNEQFF. Variable domain in full (rest from reference TRBV19 and TRBJ2-1): DGGITQSPKYLFRKEGQNVTLSCEQNLNHDAMYWYRQDPGQGLRLIYYSQIVNDFQKGDIAEGYSVSREKKESFPLTVTSAQKNPTAFYLCASGPAPSSCNEQFFGPGTRLTVL.

This clonotype was counted between two and nine times. This chain links TRBV28 with TRBJ2-2; 8 nucleotides line up with TRBD1. Trimming removed 4 bases from V and 5 bases from J; junction bases left unmatched: 6. This CDR3 has 15 amino acids. In germline, CDR1 is MDHEN, CDR2 SYDVKM. The CDR3 region has the DNA TGTGCCAGCAGTTCGGAGACAGGGGCAACCGGGGAGCTGTTTTTT. It yields the protein CASSSETGATGELFF.

This clonotype has a count of ten or more. This chain uses TRBV2 with TRBJ2-1; D possibly corresponds to TRBD2 (7 bases). The CDR3 spans 11 residues. Germline-derived CDR1 and CDR2 are SNHLY and FYNNEI. V was trimmed by 4 bases and J by 13 bases, leaving 11 bases between them. The DNA of the CDR3 is TGTGCCAGCAGTGGGGGGGGCCCCCAGTTCTTC. Its translation: CASSGGGPQFF.